This T cell receptor (beta chain) comes out of a study of cytomegalovirus exposure and HLA in healthy donors. Generated by immunoSEQ multiplex PCR, the TCRdb table keeps only in-frame clones and is missing some. The sample includes under 85,000 clones, 80% to 95% of them seen just once. Points from the study as a whole: The investigators catalogued some 160 TCR beta chains as cytomegalovirus-associated.

With regard to this clone: Its cognate antigen is unknown.

Trimming stripped 2 bases from V and 7 bases from J, with 6 bases between. Germline CDR1 is MDHEN and CDR2 is SYDVKM. The CDR3 consists of 12 residues. The TCR originated in a man in his late teens or twenties in good health and CMV-seropositive. Material for sequencing was PBMCs. The gene calls are TRBV28 and TRBJ2-1; no clear D gene. CDR3 residues: CASSLERNEQFF. As DNA, the CDR3 is TGTGCCAGCAGTTTAGAGCGTAATGAGCAGTTCTTC.